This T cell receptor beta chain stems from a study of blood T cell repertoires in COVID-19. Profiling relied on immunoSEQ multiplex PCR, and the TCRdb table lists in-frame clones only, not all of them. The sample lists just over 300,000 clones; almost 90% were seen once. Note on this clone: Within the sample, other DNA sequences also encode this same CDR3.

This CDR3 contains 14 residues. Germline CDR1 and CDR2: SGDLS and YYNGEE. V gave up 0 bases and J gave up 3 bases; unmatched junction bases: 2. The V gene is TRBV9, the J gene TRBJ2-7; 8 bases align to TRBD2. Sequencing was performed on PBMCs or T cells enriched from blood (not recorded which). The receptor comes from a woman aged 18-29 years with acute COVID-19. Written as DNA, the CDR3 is TGTGCCAGCAGCGTAGACGGGACTAGCTACGAGCAGTACTTC. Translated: CASSVDGTSYEQYF.